These 24 T cell receptor beta chains came from one sample sequenced in a study of tumor-infiltrating lymphocytes in localized non-small cell lung cancer. Generated by immunoSEQ multiplex PCR, the TCRdb table keeps only in-frame clones and is missing some. The repertoire consists of more than 8,500 clones, with roughly four fifths occurring once and the leading ten covering roughly 9.2%. Specimen: uninvolved lung tissue not adjacent to the tumor. These TCRs come from a human donor with non-small cell lung cancer.

V is TRBV28 and J is TRBJ1-1, with D maybe TRBD1 (6 bases). Between the trimmed V and J ends, which lost 6 bases and 0 bases, there was a span of 17 bases. The germline CDR1 and CDR2 sequences are MDHEN and SYDVKM. The CDR3 spans 16 residues. CDR3 coding DNA: TGTGCCAGCAGACCTCCCACAGGGACAATGAACACTGAAGCTTTCTTT. Translating it yields CASRPPTGTMNTEAFF.

Details on this clone: The identical CDR3 is also encoded by other nucleotide sequences in the sample. This chain uses TRBV9 with TRBJ2-7; 7 bases match TRBD1. V was pared by 3 bases and J by 2 bases, with 2 bases of the junction left unmatched. The germline gives CDR1 SGDLS, CDR2 YYNGEE. The CDR3 consists of 13 residues. The CDR3: CASSGQGAYEQYF. CDR3 DNA: TGTGCCAGCAGCGGTCAGGGGGCCTACGAGCAGTACTTC.

CDR3: CASSQGTVEEAFF. DNA for the CDR3: TGTGCCAGCTCTCAAGGGACAGTCGAAGAGGCTTTCTTT. The chain recombines TRBV18 with TRBJ1-1, with 7 bases matching TRBD1. The CDR3 length is 13 residues. Germline CDR1 reads KGHSH; CDR2 reads LQKENI. V lost 6 bases to trimming and J lost 11 bases; unmatched junction nucleotides: 12. The full variable domain, with the rest looked up from reference TRBV18 and TRBJ1-1, is NAGVMQNPRHLVRRRGQEARLRCSPMKGHSHVYWYRQLPEEGLKFMVYLQKENIIDESGMPKERFSAEFPKEGPSILRIQQVVRGDSAAYFCASSQGTVEEAFFGQGTRLTVV.

The chain joins TRBV7-3 to TRBJ2-2; TRBD2 agrees at 10 bases. The length of the CDR3 is 19 residues. The V gene end was trimmed by 0 bases and the J gene end by 4 bases; junction bases not matched to a gene: 11. Per the germline V gene, CDR1 is SGHTA and CDR2 is FQGTGA. As DNA, the CDR3 is TGTGCCAGCAGCTTAACGAGGCTAGCGGGAGAGTTCGGCACCGGGGAGCTGTTTTTT. Protein: CASSLTRLAGEFGTGELFF.

The chain has TRBV5-6 and TRBJ1-2, with no clear D. The ends were cut back, 3 bases at V and 4 bases at J, with 22 bases in the middle. The CDR3 length is 17 residues. Germline lookup yields CDR1 SGHDT and CDR2 YYEEEE. CDR3 DNA sequence: TGTGCCAGCAGCTCCCTTCGGATCACCTTCGATCTCTATGGCTACACCTTC. This gives the protein CASSSLRITFDLYGYTF.

There are a few counts of this clone. The V call is TRBV4-2, the J call TRBJ1-5; no clear D gene. The CDR3 totals 13 residues. Germline loops: CDR1 LGHNA, CDR2 YNFKEQ. With 0 bases removed from V and 6 bases from J, the gap between germline ends came to 6 bases. CDR3 loop: CASSQDLGQPQHF. The DNA for the CDR3 is TGTGCCAGCAGCCAAGATTTAGGTCAGCCCCAGCATTTT.

This sequence joins TRBV28 and TRBJ2-3, with D perhaps TRBD2 (6 bases). The CDR3 spans 12 residues. The germline V and J ends were trimmed by 8 bases and 4 bases, with 10 bases remaining between them. Germline V CDR1 and CDR2: MDHEN, SYDVKM. CDR3 sequence (DNA): TGTGCCAGCGCGGAGGGGTCAGATACGCAGTATTTT. Translation gives CASAEGSDTQYF.

CDR3 sequence (DNA): TGCGCCAGCAGCTTGGTAGCGGGAAGCTACGAGCAGTACTTC. Protein sequence: CASSLVAGSYEQYF. The rearrangement joins TRBV5-1 to TRBJ2-7; 8 bases are shared with TRBD2. V lost 0 bases to trimming and J lost 3 bases; unmatched junction nucleotides: 2. This CDR3 spans 14 amino acids. Germline V gene data show CDR1 as SGHRS and CDR2 as YFSETQ.

The chain has TRBV2 and TRBJ1-1; perhaps TRBD1 as D (5 bases). The CDR3 contains 12 residues. The germline CDR1 and CDR2 sequences are SNHLY and FYNNEI. The germline V and J ends were trimmed by 8 bases and 0 bases, with 7 bases remaining between them. The chain's CDR3 is CASRGLNTEAFF. Here the CDR3 DNA reads TGTGCCAGCCGGGGACTGAACACTGAAGCTTTCTTT.

The genes are TRBV30 and TRBJ1-2, with TRBD1 matching 10 bases. From germline, CDR1 is GTSNPN and CDR2 SVGIG (reference sequence). This CDR3 has 13 residues. V shed 5 bases and J 5 bases; nucleotides not matched to a gene: 5. CDR3 DNA: TGTGCCTGGGCCGGACAGGGGGTTTATGGCTACACCTTC. This sequence encodes CAWAGQGVYGYTF.

The rearrangement joins TRBV7-3 to TRBJ2-3; perhaps TRBD2 as D (5 bases). Germline loops: CDR1 SGHTA, CDR2 FQGTGA. The V gene lost 0 bases and the J gene lost 3 bases, with 10 bases spanning the gap. The CDR3 is 15 amino acids. DNA for the CDR3: TGTGCCAGCAGCTTAACGGGAGCAAGGACAGATACGCAGTATTTT. This sequence encodes CASSLTGARTDTQYF.

This chain uses TRBV7-8 with TRBJ1-1; D is undetermined. Germline V gives CDR1 SGHVS, CDR2 FQNEAQ. The CDR3 sequence is 15 residues long. Trimming took 5 bases from V and 3 from J, leaving 16 bases between them. The CDR3, as DNA: TGTGCCAGCAGCCCCAGACTAGTTGGGGACACTGAAGCTTTCTTT. This gives the protein CASSPRLVGDTEAFF.

The chain couples TRBV19 to TRBJ2-1; TRBD2 aligns across 9 bases. CDR1 and CDR2 from the germline V gene are LNHDA and SQIVND (reference sequence). J gave up 8 bases and V 5 bases, and 10 bases lay outside the gene matches. This CDR3 spans 15 amino acids. CDR3: CASSLGLARGDEQFF. The DNA for the CDR3 is TGTGCCAGTAGTTTGGGACTAGCACGGGGGGATGAGCAGTTCTTC.

The rearrangement joins TRBV11-3 to TRBJ2-3, with D possibly being TRBD2 (6 bases). Germline values: CDR1 SGHNT, CDR2 YENEEA. V was trimmed by 0 bases and J by 4 bases, leaving 26 bases between them. This CDR3 contains 20 residues. The CDR3 sequence is CASSLELARIADQKPDTQYF. In DNA, the CDR3 is TGTGCCAGCAGCTTAGAACTAGCTAGGATCGCGGATCAGAAGCCAGATACGCAGTATTTT.

The gene calls are TRBV6-5 and TRBJ1-1; D is undetermined. The CDR3 length is 13 residues. Looked up from germline, CDR1 is MNHEY and CDR2 is SVGAGI. The V gene lost 6 bases and the J gene lost 6 bases, with 14 bases spanning the gap. In nucleotides, the CDR3 is TGTGCCAGCAGGTCGGGAGGGCGTCCTGAAGCTTTCTTT. Translation: CASRSGGRPEAFF.

The chain uses TRBV7-8 and TRBJ1-5; 8 nucleotides line up with TRBD1. V dropped 3 bases and J dropped 5; count of bases not matched to a gene: 6. Germline CDR1 SGHVS, CDR2 FQNEAQ. The CDR3 runs 15 residues. CDR3 sequence reads: CASSFTTGVDQPQHF. The CDR3, as DNA: TGTGCCAGCAGCTTTACGACAGGGGTTGATCAGCCCCAGCATTTT.

The rearrangement uses TRBV7-9 and TRBJ2-5; tentatively, D is TRBD1 (5 bases). With 1 base removed from V and 4 bases from J, the gap between germline ends came to 13 bases. The CDR3 is 15 residues long. In germline, CDR1 is SEHNR, CDR2 FQNEAQ (reference sequence). CDR3 protein: CASSLGLGRRETQYF. CDR3 bases: TGTGCCAGCAGCTTAGGTCTGGGGCGTCGAGAGACCCAGTACTTC.

The V gene is TRBV10-3, the J gene TRBJ2-2; D is undetermined. This CDR3 spans 14 amino acids. Germline CDR1 is ENHRY and CDR2 is SYGVKD. V dropped 7 bases and J dropped 0 bases, with 9 bases sitting between them. CDR3 sequence (DNA): TGTGCCATCAACGCGGATACGAACACCGGGGAGCTGTTTTTT. This translates into CAINADTNTGELFF.

The chain couples TRBV11-2 to TRBJ1-6; tentative D call: TRBD1 (5 bases). The germline V gene has CDR1 SGHAT and CDR2 FQNNGV. The CDR3 is 15 residues long. Trimming took off 0 bases at V and 7 bases at J, with 10 bases between the two ends. The CDR3 nucleotides read TGTGCCAGCAGCTTAGAACCGGGGCCGAATTCACCCCTCCACTTT. Amino acid sequence: CASSLEPGPNSPLHF.

This chain connects TRBV6-5 to TRBJ2-5; TRBD1 matches 8 bases. V was pared by 5 bases and J by 5 bases, with 4 bases of the junction left unmatched. The CDR3 loop spans 13 amino acids. Germline CDR1 MNHEY, CDR2 SVGAGI. CDR3 nucleotides: TGTGCCAGCAGTCGGACAGGGAGGGAGACCCAGTACTTC. Its protein product is CASSRTGRETQYF.

The chain uses TRBV25-1 and TRBJ2-1; 10 positions match TRBD2. The CDR3 is made up of 15 amino acids. CDR1 MGHDK and CDR2 SYGVNS come from the germline V gene. V gave up 1 base and J gave up 10 bases; unmatched junction bases: 7. This CDR3 is CASSEFSGRAKEQFF. DNA for the CDR3: TGTGCCAGCAGTGAATTCAGCGGGAGGGCCAAGGAGCAGTTCTTC.

The chain couples TRBV10-2 to TRBJ2-2; TRBD2 agrees at 12 bases. The trim removed 2 bases at V and 4 bases at J, leaving 5 bases unmatched. Germline loops: CDR1 WSHSY, CDR2 SAAADI. The CDR3 loop spans 17 amino acids. The CDR3 DNA reads TGCGCCAGCAGTGAGGCCCTACTAGCGGGAGGCACCGGGGAGCTGTTTTTT. This codes for CASSEALLAGGTGELFF.

This clone was detected once. The chain employs TRBV12-2 and TRBJ2-4; TRBD2 is the table's D call and was not checked against the DNA. TRBV12-2 is classified as a pseudogene. The CDR3 extends over 12 amino acids. This CDR3 reads CAGRGAKNIQYF. In DNA, the CDR3 is TGTGCAGGCAGAGGGGCCAAAAACATTCAGTACTTC.

The chain employs TRBV7-2 and TRBJ2-3, with 8 bases lining up with TRBD2. The germline gives CDR1 SGHTA, CDR2 FQGNSA. The J segment lost 8 bases and the V segment lost 1 base, leaving 11 bases of the junction unmatched. The CDR3 is 16 amino acids. The CDR3 coding sequence is TGTGCCAGCAGCTTAGGAGGTCCGGGGGCGGGAGGTACGCAGTATTTT. Translated: CASSLGGPGAGGTQYF.